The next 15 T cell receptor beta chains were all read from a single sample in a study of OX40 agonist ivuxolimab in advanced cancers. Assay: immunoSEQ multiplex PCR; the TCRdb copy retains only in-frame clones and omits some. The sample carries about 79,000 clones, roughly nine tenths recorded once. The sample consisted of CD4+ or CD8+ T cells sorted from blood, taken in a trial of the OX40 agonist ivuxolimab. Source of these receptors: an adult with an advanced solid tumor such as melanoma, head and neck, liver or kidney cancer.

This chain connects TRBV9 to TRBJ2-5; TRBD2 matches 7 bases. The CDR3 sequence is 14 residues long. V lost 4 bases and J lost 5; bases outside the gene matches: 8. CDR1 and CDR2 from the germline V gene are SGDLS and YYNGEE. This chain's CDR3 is CASSNSGRRETQYF. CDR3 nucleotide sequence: TGTGCCAGCAGCAATAGCGGGCGGAGGGAGACCCAGTACTTC.

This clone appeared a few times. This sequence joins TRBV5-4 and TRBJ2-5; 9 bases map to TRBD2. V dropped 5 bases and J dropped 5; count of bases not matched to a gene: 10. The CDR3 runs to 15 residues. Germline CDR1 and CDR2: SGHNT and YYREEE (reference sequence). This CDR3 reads CASRSAGGSGETQYF. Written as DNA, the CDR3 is TGTGCCAGCAGATCAGCGGGAGGTTCTGGGGAGACCCAGTACTTC.

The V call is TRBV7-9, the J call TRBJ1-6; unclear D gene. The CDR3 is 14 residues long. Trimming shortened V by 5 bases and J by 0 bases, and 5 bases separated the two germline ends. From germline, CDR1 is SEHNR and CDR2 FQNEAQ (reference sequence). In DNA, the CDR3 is TGTGCCAGCAGCCCCCCCTCCTATAATTCACCCCTCCACTTT. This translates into CASSPPSYNSPLHF.

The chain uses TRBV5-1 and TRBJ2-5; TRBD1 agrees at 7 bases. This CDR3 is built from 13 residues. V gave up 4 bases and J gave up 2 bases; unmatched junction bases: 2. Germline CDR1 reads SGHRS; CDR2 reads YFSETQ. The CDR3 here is CASSRDRQETQYF. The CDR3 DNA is TGCGCCAGCAGCCGGGACAGACAAGAGACCCAGTACTTC.

The CDR3 loop reads CASSMGRRETQYF. The CDR3 bases are TGTGCCAGTAGTATGGGGCGTCGGGAGACCCAGTACTTC. This chain connects TRBV19 to TRBJ2-5; the D gene is possibly TRBD1 (5 bases). The CDR3 runs 13 residues. The ends were cut back, 3 bases at V and 5 bases at J, with 10 bases in the middle. Germline V gene sequence: CDR1 LNHDA, CDR2 SQIVND (reference sequence).

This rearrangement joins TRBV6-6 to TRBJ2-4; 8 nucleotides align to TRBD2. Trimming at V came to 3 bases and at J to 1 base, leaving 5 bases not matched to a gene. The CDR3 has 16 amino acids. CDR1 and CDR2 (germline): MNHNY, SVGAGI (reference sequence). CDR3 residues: CASSYRRTSAKNIQYF. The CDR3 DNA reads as TGTGCCAGCAGTTATCGGAGGACTAGCGCCAAAAACATTCAGTACTTC.

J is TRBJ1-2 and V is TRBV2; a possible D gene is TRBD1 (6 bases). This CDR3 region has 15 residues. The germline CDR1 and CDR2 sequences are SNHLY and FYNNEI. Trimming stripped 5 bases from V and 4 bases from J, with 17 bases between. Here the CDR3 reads CASSPQGGGTYGYTF. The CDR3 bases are TGTGCCAGCAGTCCCCAAGGGGGGGGGACCTATGGCTACACCTTC.

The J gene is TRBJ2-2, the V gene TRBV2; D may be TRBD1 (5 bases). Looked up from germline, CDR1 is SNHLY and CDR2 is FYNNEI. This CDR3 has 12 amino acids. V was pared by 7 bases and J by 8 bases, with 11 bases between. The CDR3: CASKTESGELFF. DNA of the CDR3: TGTGCCAGCAAGACAGAAAGTGGGGAGCTGTTTTTT.

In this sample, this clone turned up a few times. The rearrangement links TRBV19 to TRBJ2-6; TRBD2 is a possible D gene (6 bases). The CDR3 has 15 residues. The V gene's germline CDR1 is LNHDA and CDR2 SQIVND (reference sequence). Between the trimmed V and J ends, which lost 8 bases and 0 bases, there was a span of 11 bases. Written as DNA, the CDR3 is TGTGCCAGTCGTCGGAGGGACTCTGGGGCCAACGTCCTGACTTTC. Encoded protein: CASRRRDSGANVLTF.

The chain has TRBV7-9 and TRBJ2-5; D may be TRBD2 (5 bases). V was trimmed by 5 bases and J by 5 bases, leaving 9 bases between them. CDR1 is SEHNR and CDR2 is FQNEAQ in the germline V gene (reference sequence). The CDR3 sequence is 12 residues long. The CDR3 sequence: CASSPPGETQYF. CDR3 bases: TGTGCCAGCAGCCCCCCGGGGGAGACCCAGTACTTC. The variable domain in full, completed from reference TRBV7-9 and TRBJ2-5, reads DTGVSQNPRHKITKRGQNVTFRCDPISEHNRLYWYRQTLGQGPEFLTYFQNEAQLEKSRLLSDRFSAERPKGSFSTLEIQRTEQGDSAMYLCASSPPGETQYFGPGTRLLVL.

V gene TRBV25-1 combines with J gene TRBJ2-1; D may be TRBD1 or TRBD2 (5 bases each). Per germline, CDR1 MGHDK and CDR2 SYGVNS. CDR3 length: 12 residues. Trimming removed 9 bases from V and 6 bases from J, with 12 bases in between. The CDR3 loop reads CASVRGGNEQFF. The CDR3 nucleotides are TGTGCCAGTGTCCGGGGCGGCAATGAGCAGTTCTTC.

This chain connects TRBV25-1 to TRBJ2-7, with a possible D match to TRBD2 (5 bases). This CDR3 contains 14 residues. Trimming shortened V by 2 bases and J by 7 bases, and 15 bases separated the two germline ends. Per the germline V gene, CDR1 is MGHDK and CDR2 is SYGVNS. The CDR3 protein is CASSESGLSGEQYF. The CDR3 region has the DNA TGTGCCAGCAGTGAAAGTGGCCTATCGGGGGAGCAGTACTTC.

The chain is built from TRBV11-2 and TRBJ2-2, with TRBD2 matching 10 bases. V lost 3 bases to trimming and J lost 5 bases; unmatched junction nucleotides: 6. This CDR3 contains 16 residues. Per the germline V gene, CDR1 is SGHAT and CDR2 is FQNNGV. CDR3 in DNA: TGTGCCAGCAGCTTTAGACTAGCGGGTCGTACCGGGGAGCTGTTTTTT. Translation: CASSFRLAGRTGELFF.

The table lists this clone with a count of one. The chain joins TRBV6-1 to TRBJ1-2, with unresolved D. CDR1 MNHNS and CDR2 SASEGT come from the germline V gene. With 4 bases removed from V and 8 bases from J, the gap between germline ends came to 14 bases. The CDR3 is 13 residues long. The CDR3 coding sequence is TGTGCCAGCAGTGGTTTCAATTTGGAGGGCTACACCTTC. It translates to CASSGFNLEGYTF.

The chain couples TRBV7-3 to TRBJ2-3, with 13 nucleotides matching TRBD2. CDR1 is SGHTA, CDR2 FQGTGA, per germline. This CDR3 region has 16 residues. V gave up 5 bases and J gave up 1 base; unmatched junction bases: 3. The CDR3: CASSLGLAGGTDTQYF. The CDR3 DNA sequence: TGTGCCAGCAGCCTAGGACTAGCGGGGGGCACAGATACGCAGTATTTT.